The next 10 T cell receptor beta chains were all read from a single sample in a study of blood T cell repertoires in COVID-19. Method: immunoSEQ multiplex PCR; TCRdb's copy keeps in-frame clones and lacks some. Of more than 200,000 clones listed, around 88% are singletons. The source material was peripheral blood. These receptors all come from a young man with active or convalescent COVID-19.

The chain couples TRBV5-1 to TRBJ1-6; 11 nucleotides agree with TRBD1. Per the germline V gene, CDR1 is SGHRS and CDR2 is YFSETQ. The CDR3 runs 16 residues. The junction had 9 bases not matched to a gene; V was cut back by 4 bases and J by 9 bases. CDR3 amino acids: CASSGGTGGGGSPLHF. In DNA, the CDR3 is TGCGCCAGCAGCGGGGGGACAGGGGGTGGTGGTTCACCCCTCCACTTT.

This chain links TRBV9 with TRBJ1-1, with D tentatively TRBD1 (5 bases). CDR3 size: 16 residues. Trimming took off 0 bases at V and 5 bases at J, with 17 bases between the two ends. Germline assignment: CDR1 SGDLS and CDR2 YYNGEE. The DNA for the CDR3 is TGTGCCAGCAGCGTAGGCCCCAGTCCCCGGGGGACTGAAGCTTTCTTT. It specifies CASSVGPSPRGTEAFF.

This clone occurred once. The gene calls are TRBV19 and TRBJ1-1, with 7 bases fitting TRBD1. CDR1 and CDR2 from the germline V gene are LNHDA and SQIVND (reference sequence). The V segment lost 6 bases and the J segment 3 bases; nucleotides outside the gene matches: 7. This CDR3 spans 14 amino acids. In DNA form, the CDR3 reads TGTGCCAGTAGCGACAGGGTATACGACACTGAAGCTTTCTTT. This translates into CASSDRVYDTEAFF. The full variable domain, rest sourced from reference TRBV19 and TRBJ1-1, is DGGITQSPKYLFRKEGQNVTLSCEQNLNHDAMYWYRQDPGQGLRLIYYSQIVNDFQKGDIAEGYSVSREKKESFPLTVTSAQKNPTAFYLCASSDRVYDTEAFFGQGTRLTVV.

The V and J genes are TRBV27 and TRBJ2-5; 10 nucleotides match TRBD2. The germline gives CDR1 MNHEY, CDR2 SMNVEV (reference sequence). The CDR3 loop spans 15 amino acids. Trimming removed 2 bases from V and 5 bases from J; junction bases left unmatched: 5. Written as DNA, the CDR3 is TGTGCCAGCAGTTTAACAGCGGGGGGGCGGGAGACCCAGTACTTC. As protein: CASSLTAGGRETQYF.

The chain couples TRBV10-2 to TRBJ2-1; TRBD2 aligns across 12 bases. CDR3 length: 14 residues. The V segment lost 6 bases and the J segment 5 bases; nucleotides outside the gene matches: 2. Germline V gene sequence: CDR1 WSHSY, CDR2 SAAADI. CDR3 nucleotides: TGCGCCAGCAGCCTAGCGGGGGGGAACAATGAGCAGTTCTTC. It specifies CASSLAGGNNEQFF.

This chain uses TRBV2 with TRBJ2-3; 11 nucleotides match TRBD2. Germline trimming cut 3 bases from V and 5 bases from J; bases unmatched to any gene: 7. The CDR3 spans 16 residues. Germline-derived CDR1 and CDR2 are SNHLY and FYNNEI. CDR3 DNA: TGTGCCAGCAGTGACGGGGCTAGCGGGGGGAAAGATACGCAGTATTTT. Its translation: CASSDGASGGKDTQYF.

V gene TRBV6-5 combines with J gene TRBJ1-1; 7 positions match TRBD1. The length of the CDR3 is 14 residues. CDR1 and CDR2 from the germline V gene are MNHEY and SVGAGI. J lost 4 bases, V lost 6 bases, and 8 bases had no gene match. The CDR3 sequence: CASSANTGVTEAFF. DNA of the CDR3: TGTGCCAGCAGCGCCAATACAGGGGTCACTGAAGCTTTCTTT.

V gene TRBV12-3 or TRBV12-4 combines with J gene TRBJ1-1, with a weak D call TRBD1 (5 bases). Trimming left V 6 bases short and J 1 base short, with 6 bases between. The CDR3 has 12 residues. CDR3 in amino acids: CASSQGNTEAFF. The DNA for the CDR3 is TGTGCCAGCAGCCAGGGGAACACTGAAGCTTTCTTT.

The chain couples TRBV5-6 to TRBJ1-1; 9 positions match TRBD1. In germline, CDR1 is SGHDT, CDR2 YYEEEE. J was trimmed by 9 bases and V by 4 bases; bases with no gene match: 4. This CDR3 comprises 12 residues. CDR3 nucleotide sequence: TGTGCCAGCAGCCCGGGGACAGGGAAAGCTTTCTTT. It translates to CASSPGTGKAFF.

The CDR3 protein is CASSDRGQVYGYTF. CDR3 sequence (DNA): TGTGCCAGCAGTGACAGGGGGCAAGTGTATGGCTACACCTTC. The chain is built from TRBV25-1 and TRBJ1-2, with 8 nucleotides matching TRBD1. Germline lookup yields CDR1 MGHDK and CDR2 SYGVNS. The CDR3 consists of 14 residues. V dropped 3 bases and J dropped 5; count of bases not matched to a gene: 5.